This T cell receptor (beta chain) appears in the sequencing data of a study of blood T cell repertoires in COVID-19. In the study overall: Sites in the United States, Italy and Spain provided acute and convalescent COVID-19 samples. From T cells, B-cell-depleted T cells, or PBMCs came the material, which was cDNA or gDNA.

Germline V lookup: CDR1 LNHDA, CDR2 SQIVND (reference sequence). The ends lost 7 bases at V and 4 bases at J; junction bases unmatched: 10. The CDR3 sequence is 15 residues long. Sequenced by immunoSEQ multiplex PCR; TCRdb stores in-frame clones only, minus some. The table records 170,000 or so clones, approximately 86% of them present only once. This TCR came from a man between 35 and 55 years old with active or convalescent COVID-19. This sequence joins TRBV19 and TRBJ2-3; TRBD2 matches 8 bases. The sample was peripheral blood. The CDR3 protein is CASNTLGGESDTQYF. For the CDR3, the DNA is TGTGCCAGTAACACCCTCGGGGGGGAATCAGATACGCAGTATTTT.